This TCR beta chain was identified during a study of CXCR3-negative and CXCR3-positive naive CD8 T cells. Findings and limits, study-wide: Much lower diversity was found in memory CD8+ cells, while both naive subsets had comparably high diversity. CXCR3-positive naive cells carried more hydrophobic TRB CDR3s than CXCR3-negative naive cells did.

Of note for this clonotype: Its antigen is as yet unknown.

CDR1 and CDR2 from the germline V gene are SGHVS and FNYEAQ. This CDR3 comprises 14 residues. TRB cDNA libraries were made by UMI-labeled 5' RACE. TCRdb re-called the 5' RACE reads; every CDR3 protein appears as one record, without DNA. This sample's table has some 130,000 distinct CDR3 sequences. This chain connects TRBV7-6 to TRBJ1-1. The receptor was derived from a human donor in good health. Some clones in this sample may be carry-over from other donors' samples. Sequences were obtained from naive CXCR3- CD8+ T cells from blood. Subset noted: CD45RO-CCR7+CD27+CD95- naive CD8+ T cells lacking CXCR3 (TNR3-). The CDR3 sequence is CASSDTEMNTEAFF.